This TCR beta chain was retrieved from a study of blood T cell repertoires in COVID-19. The CDR3 is 16 residues long. Per germline, CDR1 MNHEY and CDR2 SVGAGI. With 0 bases clipped from V and 7 bases from J, the junction kept 6 bases outside the gene matches. Here immunoSEQ multiplex PCR was the method, and the copy in TCRdb shows in-frame clones only, minus some. The sample includes about 130,000 clones, roughly 80% of them seen just once. Material for sequencing was peripheral blood. The TCR was taken from a woman aged 70-85 years with COVID-19, enrolled during active disease. The chain joins TRBV6-5 to TRBJ1-6, with 7 positions matching TRBD1. CDR3 sequence: CASSYSTPGQNSPLHF. The DNA of the CDR3 is TGTGCCAGCAGTTACTCGACGCCGGGACAGAATTCACCCCTCCACTTT.